Sequencing of this T cell receptor (beta chain) was carried out in a study of shared clonotypes between healthy human individuals. Findings and limits, study-wide: What rarefaction showed was incomplete sorted-subset sequencing despite large depth.

The CDR3 is 14 residues long. Germline CDR1 and CDR2: SGHNT and YYREEE (reference sequence). V was cut by 4 bases and J by 9 bases, with 20 bases left in between. Libraries were prepared by immunoSEQ multiplex PCR; TCRdb keeps only in-frame clonotypes and omits some of them. The sample includes 600,000 to 700,000 clones, roughly 73% of them seen just once. Worth noting for this clone: Antigen specificity is unknown.

This sequence joins TRBV5-4 and TRBJ2-7; D possibly corresponds to TRBD2 (5 bases). The specimen sequenced was memory CD4+ T cells sorted from blood. Subset: CD45RA-negative fraction. This sequence was found in a woman younger than 45 in good health. The DNA of the CDR3 is TGTGCCAGCAGCGCGGACTGGTCTGAGGGAGTGCAGTACTTC. This translates into CASSADWSEGVQYF.